The present T cell receptor beta chain was sequenced within a study of Ad26.COV2.S vaccination and SARS-CoV-2 variants. Study-wide results and limits: The analyses of TCR breadth and depth may have understated the size of total T cell responses. Those who received vaccine or placebo ended up with similar non-spike TCR breadth. People who got the vaccine had more spike-specific TCR breadth than people who got placebo.

Here immunoSEQ multiplex PCR was the method, and the copy in TCRdb shows in-frame clones only, minus some. The top ten clones hold around 2% of a sample with about 400,000 clones, 70% to 90% of them seen once. Specified treatment: around 19 received Ad26.COV2.S at low or high dose, single or two shots; roughly 5 received placebo; per-sample allocation not given. On day 63 after the first injection, vaccine and placebo recipients gave samples. Germline lookup yields CDR1 LNHDA and CDR2 SQIVND (reference sequence). V lost 5 bases and J 3 bases, leaving 17 bases between the germline ends. This CDR3 has 15 amino acids. As to this clone: Its antigen is undetermined.

The receptor's source is a person between 18 and 59 years old who received the Ad26.COV2.S COVID-19 vaccine or a placebo. V is TRBV19 and J is TRBJ2-7; either TRBD1 or TRBD2 may fit D (5 bases each). The sample was peripheral blood, taken in a trial of Ad26.COV2.S vaccine versus placebo. In DNA form, the CDR3 reads TGTGCCAGTAGTTCGGGACCGATTACCTTCTACGAGCAGTACTTC. Translating it yields CASSSGPITFYEQYF.